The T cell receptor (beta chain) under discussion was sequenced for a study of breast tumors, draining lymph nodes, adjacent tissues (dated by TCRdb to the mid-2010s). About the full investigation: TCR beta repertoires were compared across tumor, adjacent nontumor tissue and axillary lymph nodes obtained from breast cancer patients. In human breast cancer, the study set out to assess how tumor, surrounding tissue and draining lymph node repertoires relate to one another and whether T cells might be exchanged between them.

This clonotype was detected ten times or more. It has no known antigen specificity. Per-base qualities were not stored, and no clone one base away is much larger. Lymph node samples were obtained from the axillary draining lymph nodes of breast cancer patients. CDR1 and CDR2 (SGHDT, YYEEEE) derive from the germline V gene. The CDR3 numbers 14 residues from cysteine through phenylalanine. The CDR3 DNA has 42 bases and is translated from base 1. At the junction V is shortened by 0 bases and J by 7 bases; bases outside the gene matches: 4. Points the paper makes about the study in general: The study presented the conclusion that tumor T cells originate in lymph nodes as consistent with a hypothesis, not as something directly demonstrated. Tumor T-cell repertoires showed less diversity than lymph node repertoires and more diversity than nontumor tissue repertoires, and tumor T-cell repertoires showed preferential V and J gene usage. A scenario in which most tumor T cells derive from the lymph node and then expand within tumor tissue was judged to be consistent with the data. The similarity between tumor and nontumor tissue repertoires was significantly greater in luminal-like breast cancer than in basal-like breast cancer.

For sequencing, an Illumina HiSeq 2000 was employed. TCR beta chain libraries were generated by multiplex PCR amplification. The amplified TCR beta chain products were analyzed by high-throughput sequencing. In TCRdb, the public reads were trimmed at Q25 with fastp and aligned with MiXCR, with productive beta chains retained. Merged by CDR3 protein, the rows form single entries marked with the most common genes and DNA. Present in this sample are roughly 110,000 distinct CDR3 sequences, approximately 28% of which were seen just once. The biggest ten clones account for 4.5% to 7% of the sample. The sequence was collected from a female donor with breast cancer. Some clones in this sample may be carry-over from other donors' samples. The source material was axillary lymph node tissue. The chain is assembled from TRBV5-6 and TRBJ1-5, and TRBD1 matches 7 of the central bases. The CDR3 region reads CASSLVGQSQPQHF. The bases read TGTGCCAGCAGCTTGGTGGGACAGTCGCAGCCCCAGCATTTT.